Each of the 8 T cell receptor beta chains below was sequenced from the same sample in a study of post-analysis software for immune sequencing data. cDNA libraries of TCR beta carried unique molecular identifiers. TCRdb processed the PCR reads anew with MiXCR; each CDR3 protein has one entry. The table records around 160,000 distinct CDR3 sequences, approximately 35% of them present only once. Here the sequenced sample was blood, taken after autologous hematopoietic stem cell transplantation. Receptor source: a girl aged 10 to 17 with multiple sclerosis.

This clonotype was seen a few times. The chain couples TRBV6-1 to TRBJ1-1; D not certain. Per the germline V gene, CDR1 is MNHNS and CDR2 is SASEGT. This CDR3 comprises 14 residues. Trimming removed 8 bases at V and 4 bases at J, with 17 bases between. CDR3 amino acids: CASQDGWAGTEAFF. The CDR3 nucleotides read TGTGCCAGCCAAGACGGGTGGGCGGGCACTGAAGCTTTCTTT.

This clonotype was seen more than once but under ten times. This chain joins TRBV2 and TRBJ2-3, with D uncertain. The V gene lost 4 bases and the J gene lost 2 bases, with 10 bases spanning the gap. The germline gives CDR1 SNHLY, CDR2 FYNNEI. The CDR3 is made up of 14 amino acids. The CDR3 coding sequence is TGTGCCAGCAGTGGGAATAGGGTCACAGATACGCAGTATTTT. Protein: CASSGNRVTDTQYF.

This clonotype showed up just a few times. The CDR3 nucleotides read TGCGCCAGCAGTGAGTCCGGGGCCGTGGAGACCCAGTACTTC. Protein product: CASSESGAVETQYF. This chain joins TRBV10-1 and TRBJ2-5; D possibly uses TRBD1 or TRBD2 (5 bases each). The CDR3 spans 14 residues. Trimming took off 0 bases at V and 5 bases at J, with 10 bases between the two ends. Germline CDR1 is WNHNN and CDR2 is SYGVQD (reference sequence).

About this clonotype: At one end the junction does not follow the germline gene, possibly because of a read error. The chain employs TRBV4-3 and TRBJ2-1; TRBD2 is a possible D gene (6 bases). In germline, CDR1 is LGHNA, CDR2 YSLEER. The CDR3 consists of 13 residues. CDR3 loop: CANSQVSGRMQFF. In nucleotides, the CDR3 is TGCGCCAACAGCCAGGTTAGTGGGAGGATGCAGTTCTTC.

The chain is built from TRBV7-3 and TRBJ2-5; D is undetermined. Germline V gene sequence: CDR1 SGHTA, CDR2 FQGTGA. Trimming stripped 1 base from V and 11 bases from J, with 14 bases between. CDR3 length: 13 amino acids. The chain's CDR3 is CASSLNPGLGQYF. CDR3 nucleotides: TGTGCCAGCAGCTTAAATCCAGGTTTGGGGCAGTACTTC.

V gene TRBV28 combines with J gene TRBJ2-3, with D perhaps matching TRBD2 (6 bases). This CDR3 region has 16 residues. From germline, CDR1 is MDHEN and CDR2 SYDVKM. V shed 2 bases and J shed 1 base, with 13 bases lying between them. The CDR3 nucleotides read TGTGCCAGCAGTTTACCGGCGGGAAGGCGCACAGATACGCAGTATTTT. Protein sequence: CASSLPAGRRTDTQYF. The variable domain in full, with the rest retrieved from reference TRBV28 and TRBJ2-3, is DVKVTQSSRYLVKRTGEKVFLECVQDMDHENMFWYRQDPGLGLRLIYFSYDVKMKEKGDIPEGYSVSREKKERFSLILESASTNQTSMYLCASSLPAGRRTDTQYFGPGTRLTVL.

The chain couples TRBV6-5 to TRBJ2-7; 7 bases agree with TRBD2. V was pared by 0 bases and J by 2 bases, with 13 bases of the junction left unmatched. Looked up from germline, CDR1 is MNHEY and CDR2 is SVGAGI. This CDR3 region has 18 residues. The CDR3 spells CASSYSVGSGEEPYEQYF. In nucleotides, the CDR3 is TGTGCCAGCAGTTACTCTGTGGGCAGCGGGGAGGAACCCTACGAGCAGTACTTC.

The rearrangement joins TRBV5-1 to TRBJ2-1; 13 bases map to TRBD2. Unmatched junction bases numbered 6, after V lost 4 bases and J lost 8 bases. Germline V lookup: CDR1 SGHRS, CDR2 YFSETQ. The CDR3 is 15 residues long. CDR3 in DNA: TGCGCCAGCAGCCTACTAGCGGGAGGGGGGGATGAGCAGTTCTTC. Translated: CASSLLAGGGDEQFF.